What follows are 4 T cell receptor beta chains derived from one specimen sequenced in a study of CD8 T cells in Susac syndrome. Reverse transcription used about 0.45 to 1 ug RNA and random hexamers. One entry per CDR3 protein, called by TCRdb with MiXCR from the immunoSEQ multiplex PCR reads. The top ten clones hold 0.075% to 0.1% of a sample with approximately 190,000 distinct CDR3 sequences, around 95% of them seen once. The sequenced sample was CD4+ T cells from PBMCs. Receptors were obtained from a human donor with Susac syndrome.

This clonotype was counted a few times. This chain uses TRBV29-1 with TRBJ2-7; 8 positions agree with TRBD1. The CDR3 totals 15 residues. Trimming cost V 3 bases and J 5 bases; bases outside gene matches: 12. Germline CDR1 is SQVTM and CDR2 is ANQGSEA. The DNA of the CDR3 is TGCAGCGTTGAGGCTCCGGGACAGGTATTCGACGAGCAGTACTTC. Encoded protein: CSVEAPGQVFDEQYF.

The chain links TRBV9 to TRBJ2-5; TRBD2 matches 12 bases. The CDR3 sequence is 16 residues long. The V and J ends lost 1 base and 4 bases, in that order; junction bases with no gene match: 5. Looked up from germline, CDR1 is SGDLS and CDR2 is YYNGEE. This CDR3 is CASSVSTSGGLETQYF. The DNA for the CDR3 is TGTGCCAGCAGCGTATCAACTAGCGGGGGGCTAGAGACCCAGTACTTC. Supplemented by reference TRBV9 and TRBJ2-5, the full variable domain reads DSGVTQTPKHLITATGQRVTLRCSPRSGDLSVYWYQQSLDQGLQFLIQYYNGEERAKGNILERFSAQQFPDLHSELNLSSLELGDSALYFCASSVSTSGGLETQYFGPGTRLLVL.

This chain uses TRBV5-1 with TRBJ1-6; TRBD1 might be the D (5 bases). Germline loops: CDR1 SGHRS, CDR2 YFSETQ. V shed 1 base and J shed 7 bases, with 15 bases lying between them. This CDR3 comprises 16 residues. The CDR3 DNA sequence: TGCGCCAGCAGCTTGATCCCGTCCGGGGACAATTCACCCCTCCACTTT. Protein product: CASSLIPSGDNSPLHF.

J is TRBJ2-7 and V is TRBV30; possibly TRBD1 for D (7 bases). Germline CDR1 GTSNPN, CDR2 SVGIG (reference sequence). The V end lost 2 bases, the J end lost 6 bases, and 14 bases lay between the germline ends. The CDR3 has 13 residues. Here the CDR3 DNA reads TGTGCCTGGAGTATCCAGGGGGGCGCCGAGCAGTACTTC. It codes for CAWSIQGGAEQYF. The full variable domain, rest sourced from reference TRBV30 and TRBJ2-7, is SQTIHQWPATLVQPVGSPLSLECTVEGTSNPNLYWYRQAAGRGLQLLFYSVGIGQISSEVPQNLSASRPQDRQFILSSKKLLLSDSGFYLCAWSIQGGAEQYFGPGTRLTVT.